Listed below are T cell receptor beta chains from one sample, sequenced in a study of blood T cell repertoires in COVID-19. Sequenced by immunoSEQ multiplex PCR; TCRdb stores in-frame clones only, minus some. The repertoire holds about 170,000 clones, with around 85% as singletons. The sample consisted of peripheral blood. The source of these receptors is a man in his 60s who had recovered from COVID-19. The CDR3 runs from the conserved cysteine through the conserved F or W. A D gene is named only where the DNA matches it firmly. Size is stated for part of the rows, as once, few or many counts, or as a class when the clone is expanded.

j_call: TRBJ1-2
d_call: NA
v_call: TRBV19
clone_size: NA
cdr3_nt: TGTGCCAGTAGTATAACCGGGACGCAAGGACGGGGGTACACCTTC
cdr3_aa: CASSITGTQGRGYTF

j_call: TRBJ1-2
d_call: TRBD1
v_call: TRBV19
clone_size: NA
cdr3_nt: TGTGCCAGTAGGCCGGGACAGAACTATGGCTACACCTTC
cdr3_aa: CASRPGQNYGYTF

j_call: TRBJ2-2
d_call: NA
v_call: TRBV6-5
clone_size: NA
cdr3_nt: TGTGCCAGCAGTTACTCAACAGGGTTGGACACCGGGGAGCTGTTTTTT
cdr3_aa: CASSYSTGLDTGELFF

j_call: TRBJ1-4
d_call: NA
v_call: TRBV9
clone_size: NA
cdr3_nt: TGTGCCAGCAGCGAAACAGGGATAACTAATGAAAAACTGTTTTTT
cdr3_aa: CASSETGITNEKLFF

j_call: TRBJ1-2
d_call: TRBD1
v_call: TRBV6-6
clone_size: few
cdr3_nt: TGTGCCAGCAGCGACGACAGGGCCGCTAACTATGGCTACACCTTC
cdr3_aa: CASSDDRAANYGYTF

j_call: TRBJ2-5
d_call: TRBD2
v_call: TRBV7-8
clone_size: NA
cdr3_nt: TGTGCCAGCAGCCCGAGCGGGGGGCAAGAGACCCAGTACTTC
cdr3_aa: CASSPSGGQETQYF

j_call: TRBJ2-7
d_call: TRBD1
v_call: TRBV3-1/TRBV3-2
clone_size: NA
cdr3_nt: TGTGCCAGCAGCCAAGTGGGGACAGGGAAGTACGAGCAGTACTTC
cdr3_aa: CASSQVGTGKYEQYF

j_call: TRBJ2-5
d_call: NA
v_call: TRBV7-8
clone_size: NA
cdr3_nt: TGTGCCAGCACCCCCCCGGGGGGCAAAGAGACCCAGTACTTC
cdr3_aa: CASTPPGGKETQYF

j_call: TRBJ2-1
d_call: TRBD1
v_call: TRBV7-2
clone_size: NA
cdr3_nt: TGTGCCAGCAGCCCTTTTATGGGACAGGGCTACAATGAGCAGTTCTTC
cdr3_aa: CASSPFMGQGYNEQFF

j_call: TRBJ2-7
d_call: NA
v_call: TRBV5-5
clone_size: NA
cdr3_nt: TGTGCCAGCAGCTTGGCGCCAGCCTACGAGCAGTACTTC
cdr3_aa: CASSLAPAYEQYF

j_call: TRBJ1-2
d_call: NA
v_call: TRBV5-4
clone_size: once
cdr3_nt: TGTGCCAGCAGCTTGCAAACAGGCCTTCACTATGGCTACACCTTC
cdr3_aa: CASSLQTGLHYGYTF

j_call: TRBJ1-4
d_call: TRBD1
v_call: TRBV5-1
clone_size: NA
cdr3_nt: TGCGCCAGCAGCTCTGGGACAGGGTTGGAAAAACTGTTTTTT
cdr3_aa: CASSSGTGLEKLFF

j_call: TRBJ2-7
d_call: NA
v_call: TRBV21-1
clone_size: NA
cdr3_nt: TGTGCCAGCAGCACCTCCGGACAGGCTATTTACGAGCAGTACTTC
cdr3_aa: CASSTSGQAIYEQYF

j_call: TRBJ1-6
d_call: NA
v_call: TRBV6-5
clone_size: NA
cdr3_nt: TGTGCCAGCAGCCGAGTTCAGGGATCTTCACCCCTCCACTTT
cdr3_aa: CASSRVQGSSPLHF

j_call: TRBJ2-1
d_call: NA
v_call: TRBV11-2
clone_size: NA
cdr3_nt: TGTGCCAGCAGCTTAGATCCGTTATGGGACACCAACGTCGGCAATGAGCAGTTCTTC
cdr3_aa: CASSLDPLWDTNVGNEQFF

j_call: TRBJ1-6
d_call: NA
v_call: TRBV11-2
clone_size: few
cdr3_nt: TGTGCCAGCAGGCTGAGCCACAGTTCACCCCTCCACTTT
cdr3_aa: CASRLSHSSPLHF

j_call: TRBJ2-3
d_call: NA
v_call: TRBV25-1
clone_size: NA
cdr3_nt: TGTGCCAGCAGCCACTCGGTCGCCACAGATACGCAGTATTTT
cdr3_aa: CASSHSVATDTQYF

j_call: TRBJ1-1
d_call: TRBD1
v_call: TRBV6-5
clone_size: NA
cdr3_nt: TGTGCCCCCACCGAGGGGGCCGACGCTGAAGCTTTCTTT
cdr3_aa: CAPTEGADAEAFF

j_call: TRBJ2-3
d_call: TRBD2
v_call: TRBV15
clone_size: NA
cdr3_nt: TGTGCCACCAGCATCCAGCGGGGGGTAACAGATACGCAGTATTTT
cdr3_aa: CATSIQRGVTDTQYF

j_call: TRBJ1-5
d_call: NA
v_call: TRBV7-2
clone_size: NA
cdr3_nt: TGTGCCAGCAGCTATCAGGGAGGCGATCAGCCCCAGCATTTT
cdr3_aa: CASSYQGGDQPQHF

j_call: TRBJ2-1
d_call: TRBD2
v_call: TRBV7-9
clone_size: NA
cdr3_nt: TGTGCCAGCAGCTTAGAATGGGACCAAGGCGGGGGGGCCCCGCGGGAGCAGTTCTTC
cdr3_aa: CASSLEWDQGGGAPREQFF

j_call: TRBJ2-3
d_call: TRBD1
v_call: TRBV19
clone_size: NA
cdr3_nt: TGTGCCAGTAGTCCGGACAGGAACACAGATACGCAGTATTTT
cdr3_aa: CASSPDRNTDTQYF

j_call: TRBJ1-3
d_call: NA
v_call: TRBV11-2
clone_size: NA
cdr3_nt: TGTGCCAGCAGCCCAATTACCTACAGGGTTTCTGGAAACACCATATATTTT
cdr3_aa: CASSPITYRVSGNTIYF

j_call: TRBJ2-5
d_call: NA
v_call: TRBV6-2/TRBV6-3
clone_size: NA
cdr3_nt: TGTGCCAGCAGTTTCCTCCCGCGGGAGACCCAGTACTTC
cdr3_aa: CASSFLPRETQYF

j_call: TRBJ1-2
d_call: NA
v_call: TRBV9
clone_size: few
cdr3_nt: TGTGCCAGCAGCCAAGGGGGTAGGACCAACTATGGCTACACCTTC
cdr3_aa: CASSQGGRTNYGYTF

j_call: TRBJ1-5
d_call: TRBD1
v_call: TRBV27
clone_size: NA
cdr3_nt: TGTGCCAGCAGGGCAGGGGGCTTGGGTAGCAATCAGCCCCAGCATTTT
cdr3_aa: CASRAGGLGSNQPQHF

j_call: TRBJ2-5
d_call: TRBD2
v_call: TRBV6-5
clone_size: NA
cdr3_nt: TGTGCCAGCAGTTACTCGACACTAGCGGGGCAAGAGACCCAGTACTTC
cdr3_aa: CASSYSTLAGQETQYF

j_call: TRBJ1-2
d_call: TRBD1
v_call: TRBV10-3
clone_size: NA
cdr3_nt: TGTGCCGTCTCCGGGACAGGGTATGGCTACACCTTC
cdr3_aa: CAVSGTGYGYTF

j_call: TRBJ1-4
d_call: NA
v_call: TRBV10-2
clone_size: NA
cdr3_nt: TGCGCCAGCAGTGAGGGGAGAGAAAAACTGTTTTTT
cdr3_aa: CASSEGREKLFF